These 4 T cell receptor beta chains originate from one sample sequenced in a study of T cell responses to AZD1222 COVID-19 vaccine. Clones were sequenced by immunoSEQ multiplex PCR, and TCRdb holds only the in-frame ones, with some missing. In the table there are roughly 90,000 clones, 89% of which are singletons. The sample consisted of peripheral blood, taken 28 days after the second AZD1222 dose. The source of these receptors is an adult who received the AZD1222 COVID-19 vaccine.

CDR3 region: CASSHQVSGAHSYEQYF. For the CDR3, the DNA is TGTGCCAGCTCACACCAGGTCTCAGGGGCCCACTCCTACGAGCAGTACTTC. This rearrangement joins TRBV18 to TRBJ2-7, with a weak D call TRBD1 (6 bases). Trimming took off 4 bases at V and 0 bases at J, with 19 bases between the two ends. The CDR3 sequence is 17 residues long. Germline assignment: CDR1 KGHSH and CDR2 LQKENI.

The V gene is TRBV6-5, the J gene TRBJ2-4; 7 bases agree with TRBD2. The CDR3 is 13 amino acids. Germline CDR1 reads MNHEY; CDR2 reads SVGAGI. Trimming cost V 7 bases and J 3 bases; bases outside gene matches: 3. CDR3 sequence: CASNGGVKNIQYF. In DNA, the CDR3 is TGTGCCAGCAATGGGGGGGTCAAAAACATTCAGTACTTC.

The chain combines TRBV11-2 with TRBJ2-7, with 8 bases that match TRBD1. CDR3 length: 14 amino acids. In germline, CDR1 is SGHAT, CDR2 FQNNGV. V lost 0 bases to trimming and J lost 2 bases; unmatched junction nucleotides: 0. The CDR3 DNA sequence: TGTGCCAGCAGCTTAGAACAGGGGGCCTACGAGCAGTACGTC. As protein: CASSLEQGAYEQYV.

V usage is TRBV5-6 and J usage is TRBJ2-7, with 9 positions matching TRBD1. The CDR3 has 14 amino acids. Germline values: CDR1 SGHDT, CDR2 YYEEEE. V gave up 4 bases and J gave up 6 bases; unmatched junction bases: 8. The CDR3 DNA follows: TGTGCCAGCAGCCGAGGACAGGGGTCAAGCGAGCAGTACTTC. Protein sequence: CASSRGQGSSEQYF.